This TCR beta chain was found in a study of T cells in tumors after PD-1 blockade. Sequencing was performed with immunoSEQ multiplex PCR; in TCRdb, only in-frame clones are kept and a portion is missing. The sample lists roughly 9,300 clones; approximately 70% were seen once. From germline, CDR1 is SGHVS and CDR2 FQNEAQ. CDR3 length equals 17 residues. V was pared by 4 bases and J by 4 bases, with 11 bases of the junction left unmatched. Sequencing used tumor tissue, obtained after anti-PD-1 treatment. This clonotype originated in a human donor with basal cell carcinoma. This chain connects TRBV7-8 to TRBJ2-3; 10 bases map to TRBD2. The CDR3 sequence: CASSSLRERGGADTQYF. CDR3 nucleotides: TGTGCCAGCAGCTCCCTCAGGGAGCGGGGGGGGGCAGATACGCAGTATTTT.